The rows below give T cell receptor beta chains drawn from one sample of a study of post-analysis software for immune sequencing data. MiXCR was run by TCRdb on the PCR reads, yielding one entry per CDR3 protein. This table has about 500,000 distinct CDR3 sequences, approximately 45% appearing once. The sequencing sample was made of blood. Receptors originate from a girl between 10 and 17 years old with multiple sclerosis. Both conserved end residues are part of each CDR3. A D gene is named only where the DNA matches it firmly. Rows give clone size only sometimes, using once, few, many, or a class for an expanded clone.

j_call	d_call	v_call	clone_size	cdr3_aa	cdr3_nt
TRBJ2-5	NA	TRBV4-1	NA	CASSQEWGRETQYF	TGCGCCAGCAGCCAAGAATGGGGAAGGGAGACCCAGTACTTC
TRBJ1-1	TRBD1	TRBV4-2	NA	CASSQDIWDRARGTSEAFF	TGTGCCAGCAGCCAAGATATTTGGGACAGGGCTAGGGGTACCTCTGAAGCTTTCTTT
TRBJ2-1	NA	TRBV5-1	NA	CASSLYALEYNEQFF	TGCGCCAGCAGCTTGTACGCGCTGGAGTACAATGAGCAGTTCTTC
TRBJ2-7	TRBD2	TRBV27	NA	CASRTSGSWEQYF	TGTGCCAGCAGGACTAGCGGGAGTTGGGAGCAGTACTTC
TRBJ2-1	NA	TRBV28	NA	CASSWGRQGLFF	TGTGCCAGCAGTTGGGGACGTCAGGGGTTGTTCTTC
TRBJ1-1	NA	TRBV20-1	NA	CSAGARGKGNTEAFF	TGCAGTGCTGGAGCAAGGGGGAAAGGGAACACTGAAGCTTTCTTT
TRBJ2-7	TRBD1	TRBV28	NA	CASSLIRQGIYEQYF	TGTGCCAGCAGTTTGATTAGACAGGGAATTTACGAGCAGTACTTC
TRBJ1-1	TRBD1	TRBV28	NA	CASASGGQGAFF	TGTGCCAGCGCCAGCGGGGGACAGGGCGCTTTCTTT
TRBJ2-7	TRBD1	TRBV6-5	few	CASSRGTGINEQYF	TGTGCCAGCAGTAGGGGGACAGGGATAAACGAGCAGTACTTC
TRBJ2-5	NA	TRBV6-1	NA	CASDPGGTEETQYF	TGTGCCAGCGATCCTGGGGGGACGGAAGAGACCCAGTACTTC
TRBJ1-1	NA	TRBV20-1	few	CSASKGTTNTEAFF	TGCAGTGCTAGTAAGGGGACAACGAACACTGAAGCTTTCTTT
TRBJ2-3	TRBD2	TRBV4-1	few	CASSPTGLAGGPVSTDTQYF	TGCGCCAGCAGCCCCACGGGGCTAGCGGGAGGGCCCGTGTCCACAGATACGCAGTATTTT
TRBJ2-7	TRBD1	TRBV28	few	CASSIAGTGYEQYF	TGTGCCAGCAGTATCGCCGGGACAGGGTACGAGCAGTACTTC
TRBJ2-1	NA	TRBV20-1	NA	CSAILGGLYNEQFF	TGCAGTGCTATCCTGGGCGGCCTCTACAATGAGCAGTTCTTC
TRBJ2-3	TRBD2	TRBV29-1	NA	CSPTSGRPDTQYF	TGCAGCCCGACTAGCGGGAGGCCAGATACGCAGTATTTT
TRBJ2-1	NA	TRBV10-3	few	CAISGYSAVEQFF	TGTGCCATCAGTGGATATAGCGCGGTTGAGCAGTTCTTC
TRBJ2-7	NA	TRBV29-1	many	CSVVGQTSYEQYF	TGCAGCGTCGTCGGACAGACCTCCTACGAGCAGTACTTC
TRBJ2-5	TRBD2	TRBV7-3	NA	CASSLTPGGTQYF	TGTGCCAGCAGCTTAACTCCGGGGGGGACCCAGTACTTC